Presented here are 3 T cell receptor beta chains from one specimen sequenced in a study of shared clonotypes between healthy human individuals. Here immunoSEQ multiplex PCR was the method, and the copy in TCRdb shows in-frame clones only, minus some. This sample yields about 300,000 clones, of which 74% are seen a single time; about 9.3% belongs to the top ten. The specimen was memory CD4+ T cells sorted from blood. Subset here: CD45RA-negative fraction. Receptors were obtained from a man aged 25 to 45 in good health.

The sample holds a few counts of this clone. The chain recombines TRBV6-1 with TRBJ2-1; D is possibly TRBD2 (5 bases). This CDR3 contains 14 residues. V was clipped by 7 bases and J by 6 bases, with 16 bases between them. CDR1 is MNHNS, CDR2 SASEGT, per germline. The CDR3 DNA sequence: TGTGCCAGCACTGGACCCGGGGAGAGCAATGAGCAGTTCTTC. As protein: CASTGPGESNEQFF.

The CDR3 region has the DNA TGTGCCAGCACCACAGGGTACAATGAGCAGTTCTTC. As protein: CASTTGYNEQFF. The rearrangement uses TRBV2 and TRBJ2-1, with D tentatively TRBD1 (6 bases). Germline loops: CDR1 SNHLY, CDR2 FYNNEI. V lost 7 bases and J lost 4, with 8 bases in between. CDR3 length equals 12 residues.

This chain joins TRBV6-5 and TRBJ1-1; D call uncertain. The V gene lost 2 bases and the J gene lost 1 base, with 8 bases spanning the gap. Looked up from germline, CDR1 is MNHEY and CDR2 is SVGAGI. CDR3 size: 14 residues. The CDR3 coding sequence is TGTGCCAGCAGTTACGCCTCCCCGAACACTGAAGCTTTCTTT. Its translation is CASSYASPNTEAFF.